The entry that follows covers one T cell receptor (beta chain) sequence. CDR3 length equals 17 residues. CDR1 is SGDLS and CDR2 is YYNGEE in the germline V gene. V lost 0 bases and J lost 6; bases outside the gene matches: 6. The data were obtained in a study of blood T cell repertoires in COVID-19. Data came from immunoSEQ multiplex PCR; TCRdb stores just in-frame clones and leaves some out. The sample contains approximately 240,000 clones, about 80% of which appear only once. This TCR was sampled from a woman aged 60 to 75 with acute or convalescent COVID-19. Sequencing input: peripheral blood. This chain links TRBV9 with TRBJ2-2; TRBD2 aligns across 12 bases. In DNA form, the CDR3 reads TGTGCCAGCAGCGTAGCTAGCGGGGGGGCCGGAGCCGGGGAGCTGTTTTTT. This gives the protein CASSVASGGAGAGELFF.